The 5 T cell receptor beta chains given below trace back to one sample, sequenced in a study of T-cell reconstitution after alpha-beta-depleted transplantation in children. Unique molecular identifiers were used to barcode this TCRbeta library. TCRdb analysed the PCR reads with MiXCR anew, one entry per CDR3 protein. The table has around 440,000 distinct CDR3 sequences, 15% to 20% seen once; the top ten hold around 28%. The source material was PBMCs, mostly from graft donor cells, sampled 360 days after TCRalphabeta/CD19-depleted stem cell transplant. The receptors shown here come from a boy younger than two who had a stem cell transplant for Wiskott-Aldrich syndrome, so the T cells may come from the graft donor.

This clonotype was observed a few times. The rearrangement uses TRBV11-2 and TRBJ1-2, with 8 bases aligning to TRBD1. The CDR3 covers 16 residues. Germline CDR1 reads SGHAT; CDR2 reads FQNNGV. V gave up 4 bases and J gave up 6 bases; unmatched junction bases: 13. The CDR3 nucleotides read TGTGCCAGCAGCTCCCTCACGAGGGGACAGGACCATGGCTACACCTTC. It codes for CASSSLTRGQDHGYTF.

Many counts were recorded for this clonotype. The rearrangement links TRBV12-3 or TRBV12-4 to TRBJ1-1; D is perhaps TRBD1 (5 bases). Trimming removed 5 bases from V and 4 bases from J, with 8 bases in between. This CDR3 spans 12 amino acids. CDR3 sequence reads: CASSRQGTEAFF. Here the CDR3 DNA reads TGTGCCAGCAGTCGTCAGGGCACTGAAGCTTTCTTT.

The rearrangement joins TRBV12-3 or TRBV12-4 to TRBJ1-2; 9 positions agree with TRBD1. Losses at the gene ends were 1 base for V and 8 bases for J; bases not matched to a gene: 11. The CDR3 runs 16 residues. In DNA, the CDR3 is TGTGCCAGCAGTTTAGTCCCCACAGGGGGCGTTCGGGGCTACACCTTC. Protein sequence: CASSLVPTGGVRGYTF.

The V call is TRBV7-8, the J call TRBJ1-2; perhaps TRBD1 as D (5 bases). The CDR3 covers 14 residues. Germline V CDR1 and CDR2: SGHVS, FQNEAQ. V dropped 2 bases and J dropped 5 bases, with 12 bases sitting between them. The chain's CDR3 is CASSLWPGRYGYTF. CDR3 DNA sequence: TGTGCCAGCAGCTTATGGCCGGGGCGATATGGCTACACCTTC.

This clonotype was seen only a few times. The CDR3 region has the DNA TGTGCCAGCAGCTTAGCGCGACTAGCGGGGGAGTCCTACGAGCAGTACTTC. As protein: CASSLARLAGESYEQYF. The V call is TRBV7-9, the J call TRBJ2-7, with TRBD2 matching 12 bases. The CDR3 consists of 17 residues. V lost 0 bases and J lost 1; bases outside the gene matches: 4. CDR1 and CDR2 (germline): SEHNR, FQNEAQ (reference sequence).